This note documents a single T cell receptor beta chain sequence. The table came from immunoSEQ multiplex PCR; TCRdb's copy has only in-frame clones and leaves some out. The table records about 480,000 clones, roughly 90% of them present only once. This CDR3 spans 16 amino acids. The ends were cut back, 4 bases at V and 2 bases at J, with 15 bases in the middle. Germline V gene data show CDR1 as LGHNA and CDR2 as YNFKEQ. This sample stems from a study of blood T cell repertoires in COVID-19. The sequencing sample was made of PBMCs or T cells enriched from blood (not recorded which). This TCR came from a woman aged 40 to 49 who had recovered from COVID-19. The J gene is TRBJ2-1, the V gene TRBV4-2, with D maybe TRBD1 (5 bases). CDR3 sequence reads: CASSLARTPTYNEQFF. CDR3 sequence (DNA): TGTGCCAGCAGCCTGGCTCGGACACCTACCTACAATGAGCAGTTCTTC.